This T cell receptor (beta chain) is drawn from a study of regulatory T cells in long-lasting Graves disease. Study observations and caveats: Thyroid tissue was not studied; only peripheral blood was.

The time point: persistent/refractory GD, antithyroid drugs over 5 years with positive TRAb. PBMCs provided the RNA from which the TCR library was made. There are 13 residues in the CDR3. Per germline, CDR1 DFQATT and CDR2 SNEGSKA (reference sequence). Remarks on this clonotype: As yet, its antigen is unknown. A much bigger clone sits one base away, suggesting this may be a read error.

TCR beta libraries were built with iRepertoire HTBI primers and Arm-PCR of CDR3 regions. A single record per CDR3 protein comes from TCRdb applying MiXCR to the multiplex PCR reads. The table has some 430,000 distinct CDR3 sequences, 20% to 25% seen once. The sample in question was peripheral blood mononuclear cells (PBMCs), obtained when the disease was refractory, from a patient treated with antithyroid drugs. The TCR sequence derives from a female donor with Graves disease. The rearrangement uses TRBV20-1 and TRBJ1-1, with D perhaps matching TRBD1 (5 bases). In DNA form, the CDR3 reads TGCAGTGCTAGCGGAGGGTTGGACACTGAATCTTTCTTT. Translating it yields CSASGGLDTESFF.